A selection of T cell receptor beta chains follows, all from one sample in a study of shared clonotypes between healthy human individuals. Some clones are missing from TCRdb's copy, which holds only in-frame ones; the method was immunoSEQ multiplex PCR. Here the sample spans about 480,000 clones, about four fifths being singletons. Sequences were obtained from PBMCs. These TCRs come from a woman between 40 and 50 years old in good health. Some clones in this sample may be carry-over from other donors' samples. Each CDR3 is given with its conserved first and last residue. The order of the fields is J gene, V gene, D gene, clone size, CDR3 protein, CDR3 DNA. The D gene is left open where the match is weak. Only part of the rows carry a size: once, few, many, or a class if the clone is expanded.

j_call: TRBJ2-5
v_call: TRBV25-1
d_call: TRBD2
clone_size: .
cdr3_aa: CASSTTDGREETQYF
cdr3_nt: TGTGCCAGCAGTACCACGGACGGGAGGGAAGAGACCCAGTACTTC

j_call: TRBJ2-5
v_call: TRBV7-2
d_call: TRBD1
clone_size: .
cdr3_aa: CASSLGDSVTQTQYF
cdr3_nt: TGTGCCAGCAGCTTAGGGGACAGCGTAACGCAGACCCAGTACTTC

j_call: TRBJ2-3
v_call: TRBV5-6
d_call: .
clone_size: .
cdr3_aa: CASSHRSLGGTQYF
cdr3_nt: TGTGCCAGCAGCCACAGGAGTTTGGGTGGTACGCAGTATTTT

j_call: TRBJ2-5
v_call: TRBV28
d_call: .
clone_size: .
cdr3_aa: CASNSPGNRVETQYF
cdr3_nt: TGTGCCAGCAACTCTCCGGGAAACAGGGTGGAGACCCAGTACTTC

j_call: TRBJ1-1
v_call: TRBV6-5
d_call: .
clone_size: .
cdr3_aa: CASSYGGGNTEAFF
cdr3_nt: TGTGCCAGCAGTTACGGGGGCGGGAACACTGAAGCTTTCTTT

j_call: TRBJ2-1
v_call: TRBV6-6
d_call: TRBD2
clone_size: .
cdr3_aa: CASSTPGTRIDEQFF
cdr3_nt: TGTGCCAGCAGTACCCCCGGGACTAGGATCGATGAGCAGTTCTTC

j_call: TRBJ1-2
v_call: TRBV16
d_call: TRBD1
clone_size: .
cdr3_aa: CASSQSWGQAGGYTF
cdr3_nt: TGTGCCAGCAGCCAATCCTGGGGACAGGCTGGCGGCTACACCTTC

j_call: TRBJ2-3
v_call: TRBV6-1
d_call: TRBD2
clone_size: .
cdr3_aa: CASSERGGILGTDTQYF
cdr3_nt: TGTGCCAGCAGTGAACGGGGGGGGATATTGGGCACAGATACGCAGTATTTT

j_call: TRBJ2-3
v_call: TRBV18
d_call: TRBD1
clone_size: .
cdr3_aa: CASSPNRGADTQYF
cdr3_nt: TGTGCCAGCTCGCCCAACAGGGGCGCAGATACGCAGTATTTT

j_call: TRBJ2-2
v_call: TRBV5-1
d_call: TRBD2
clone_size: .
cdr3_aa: CASSFSGRARGGGELFF
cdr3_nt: TGCGCCAGCAGCTTTAGCGGGAGGGCCCGTGGCGGCGGGGAGCTGTTTTTT

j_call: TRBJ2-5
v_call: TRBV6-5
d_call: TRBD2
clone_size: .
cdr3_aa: CASSSGLAWGAQYF
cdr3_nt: TGTGCCAGCAGTTCCGGACTAGCTTGGGGGGCCCAGTACTTC

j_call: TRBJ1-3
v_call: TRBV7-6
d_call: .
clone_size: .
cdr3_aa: CASSLLVNPISTYSGNTIYF
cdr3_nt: TGTGCCAGCAGCTTATTGGTAAACCCGATCTCAACTTACTCTGGAAACACCATATATTTT

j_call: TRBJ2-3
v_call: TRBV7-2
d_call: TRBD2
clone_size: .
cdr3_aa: CASGRGVPGGRADTQYF
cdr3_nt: TGTGCCAGCGGAAGGGGGGTTCCGGGAGGGCGAGCAGATACGCAGTATTTT

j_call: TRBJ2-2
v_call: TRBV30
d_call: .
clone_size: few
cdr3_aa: CAWSAGRVGTGELFF
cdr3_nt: TGTGCCTGGAGTGCTGGTAGGGTGGGCACCGGGGAGCTGTTTTTT

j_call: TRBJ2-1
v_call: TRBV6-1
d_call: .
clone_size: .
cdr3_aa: CASSFLNEQFF
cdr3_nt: TGTGCCAGCAGTTTTCTGAATGAGCAGTTCTTC

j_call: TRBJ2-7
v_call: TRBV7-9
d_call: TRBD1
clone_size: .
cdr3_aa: CASSVQGHEQYF
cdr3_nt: TGTGCCAGCAGCGTACAGGGGCACGAGCAGTACTTC

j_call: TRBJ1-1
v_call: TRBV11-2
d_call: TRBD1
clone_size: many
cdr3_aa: CASSPNGQGVTEAFF
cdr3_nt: TGTGCCAGCAGCCCAAACGGGCAGGGGGTCACTGAAGCTTTCTTT

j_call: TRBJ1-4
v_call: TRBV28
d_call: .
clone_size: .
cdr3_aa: CASSDTATNEKLFF
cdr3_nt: TGTGCCAGCAGTGACACAGCAACTAATGAAAAACTGTTTTTT

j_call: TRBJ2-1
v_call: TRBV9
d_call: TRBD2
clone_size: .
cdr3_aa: CASSVGVAGSSYNEQFF
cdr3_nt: TGTGCCAGCAGCGTTGGTGTAGCGGGGAGCTCCTACAATGAGCAGTTCTTC

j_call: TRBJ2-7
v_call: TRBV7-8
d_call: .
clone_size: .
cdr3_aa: CASSLARPGRWQGSEQYF
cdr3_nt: TGTGCCAGCAGCTTAGCGCGTCCGGGACGGTGGCAAGGAAGCGAGCAGTACTTC

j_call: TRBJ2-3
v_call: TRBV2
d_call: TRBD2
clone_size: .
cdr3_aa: CASSGWGSGSADTQYF
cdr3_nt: TGTGCCAGCAGCGGATGGGGTAGCGGGAGTGCAGATACGCAGTATTTT

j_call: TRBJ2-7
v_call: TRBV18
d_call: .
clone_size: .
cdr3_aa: CASSPPWDSYEQYF
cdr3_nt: TGTGCCAGCTCACCCCCTTGGGACTCCTACGAGCAGTACTTC

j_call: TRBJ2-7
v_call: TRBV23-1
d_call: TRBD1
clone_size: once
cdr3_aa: CASSRSGGGVYF
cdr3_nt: TGCGCCAGCAGTCGATCAGGGGGCGGGGTGTACTTC

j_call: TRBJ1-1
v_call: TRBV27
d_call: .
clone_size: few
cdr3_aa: CASSFTTGEAFF
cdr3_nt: TGTGCCAGCAGTTTCACGACAGGTGAAGCTTTCTTT

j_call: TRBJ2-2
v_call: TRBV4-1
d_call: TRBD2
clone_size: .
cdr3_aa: CASSRLAGPNTGELFF
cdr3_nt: TGCGCCAGCAGCCGCCTAGCGGGCCCGAACACCGGGGAGCTGTTTTTT

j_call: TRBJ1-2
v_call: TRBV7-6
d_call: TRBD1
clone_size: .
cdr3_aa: CASSLLGQGNNYGYTF
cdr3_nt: TGTGCCAGCAGCTTACTCGGACAGGGGAACAACTATGGCTACACCTTC

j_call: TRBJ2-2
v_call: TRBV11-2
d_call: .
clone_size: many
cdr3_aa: CASSLEVGALDTGELFF
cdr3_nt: TGTGCCAGCAGCTTAGAAGTGGGGGCGTTAGACACCGGGGAGCTGTTTTTT

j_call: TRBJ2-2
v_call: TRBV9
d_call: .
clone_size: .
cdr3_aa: CASAGQTSNTGELFF
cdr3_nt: TGTGCCAGCGCCGGACAGACGTCGAACACCGGGGAGCTGTTTTTT

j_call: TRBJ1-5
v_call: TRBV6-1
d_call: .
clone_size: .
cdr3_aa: CASHKYYSNQPQHF
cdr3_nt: TGTGCCAGCCATAAGTATTATAGCAATCAGCCCCAGCATTTT

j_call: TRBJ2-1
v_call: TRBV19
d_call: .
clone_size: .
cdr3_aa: CASSPTQGPYNEQFF
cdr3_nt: TGTGCCAGTAGCCCCACCCAGGGTCCGTACAATGAGCAGTTCTTC

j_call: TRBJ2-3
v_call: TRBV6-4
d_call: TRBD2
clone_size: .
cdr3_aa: CASSDSSLTSGSSTDTQYF
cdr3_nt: TGTGCCAGCAGTGACTCTAGTTTAACTAGCGGGAGTAGCACAGATACGCAGTATTTT

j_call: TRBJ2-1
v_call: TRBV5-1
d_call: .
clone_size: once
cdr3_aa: CASSLWGPGNEQFF
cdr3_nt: TGCGCCAGCAGCTTGTGGGGGCCAGGGAATGAGCAGTTCTTC